One and the same sample provided the 9 T cell receptor beta chains below, sequenced in a study of technical replicates of blood from a handful of donors. Method: immunoSEQ multiplex PCR; TCRdb's copy keeps in-frame clones and lacks some. Of tens of thousands of clones listed, about 95% were seen once; the top ten hold approximately 2.9%. Sequenced material: PBMCs. The receptor source for this set is a human donor in good health. Some clones in this sample may be carry-over from other donors' samples.

The genes are TRBV19 and TRBJ2-2; perhaps TRBD1 as D (6 bases). V shed 7 bases and J shed 5 bases, with 14 bases lying between them. From germline, CDR1 is LNHDA and CDR2 SQIVND (reference sequence). The CDR3 spans 14 residues. CDR3 loop: CASNAAGDTGELFF. In nucleotides, the CDR3 is TGTGCCAGTAATGCGGCAGGGGATACCGGGGAGCTGTTTTTT. Drawing the rest from reference TRBV19 and TRBJ2-2, the complete variable domain is DGGITQSPKYLFRKEGQNVTLSCEQNLNHDAMYWYRQDPGQGLRLIYYSQIVNDFQKGDIAEGYSVSREKKESFPLTVTSAQKNPTAFYLCASNAAGDTGELFFGEGSRLTVL.

The chain has TRBV25-1 and TRBJ1-4; 12 nucleotides agree with TRBD1. Germline CDR1 MGHDK, CDR2 SYGVNS. The CDR3 has 15 residues. J was trimmed by 8 bases and V by 6 bases; bases with no gene match: 7. The CDR3 DNA sequence: TGTGCCAGCAGCGACCCGGGACAGGGGGCAGAAAAACTGTTTTTT. This sequence encodes CASSDPGQGAEKLFF. Together with reference TRBV25-1 and TRBJ1-4, the CDR3 gives the full variable domain: EADIYQTPRYLVIGTGKKITLECSQTMGHDKMYWYQQDPGMELHLIHYSYGVNSTEKGDLSSESTVSRIRTEHFPLTLESARPSHTSQYLCASSDPGQGAEKLFFGSGTQLSVL.

This rearrangement joins TRBV5-4 to TRBJ2-6; 9 bases are a match to TRBD1. This CDR3 is built from 19 residues. V lost 4 bases and J lost 1; bases outside the gene matches: 12. Germline V gene lookup returns CDR1 SGHNT and CDR2 YYREEE (reference sequence). The CDR3 spells CASSGTGPLIGSGANVLTF. DNA of the CDR3: TGTGCCAGCAGCGGGACAGGGCCCCTCATAGGGTCTGGGGCCAACGTCCTGACTTTC.

CDR3 nucleotides: TGTGCCAGCAGTGAAGAGAGATTAGGCAGGGGTCGAAACCAGCCCCAGCATTTT. Translation gives CASSEERLGRGRNQPQHF. This chain connects TRBV6-1 to TRBJ1-5; a weak D match, TRBD1 (6 bases). Germline CDR1 reads MNHNS; CDR2 reads SASEGT. There are 18 residues in the CDR3. V gave up 1 base and J gave up 7 bases, with 23 bases separating them.

V gene TRBV27 combines with J gene TRBJ2-5; 7 nucleotides align to TRBD1. V was pared by 5 bases and J by 5 bases, with 5 bases of the junction left unmatched. CDR1 is MNHEY and CDR2 is SMNVEV in the germline V gene (reference sequence). CDR3 length: 13 amino acids. The CDR3 DNA sequence: TGTGCCAGCAGTCGGGACAGAGCGGAGACCCAGTACTTC. Its protein is CASSRDRAETQYF.

This sequence joins TRBV4-3 and TRBJ2-3, with 12 bases that match TRBD2. CDR3 length equals 20 residues. Germline CDR1 LGHNA, CDR2 YSLEER. V lost 2 bases to trimming and J lost 1 base; unmatched junction nucleotides: 13. The CDR3, as DNA: TGCGCCAGCAGCCAATCCCGGACTAGCGGGGCTTTGAGGGGCACAGATACGCAGTATTTT. It is translated as CASSQSRTSGALRGTDTQYF.

The V call is TRBV4-1, the J call TRBJ2-5; maybe TRBD2 (6 bases). Trimming shortened V by 4 bases and J by 1 base, and 7 bases separated the two germline ends. This CDR3 comprises 13 residues. Germline V CDR1 and CDR2: MGHRA, YSYEKL. The CDR3 sequence is CASSLGGQETQYF. The CDR3 DNA reads as TGCGCCAGCAGCCTGGGGGGCCAAGAGACCCAGTACTTC.

This clone was observed a single time. In DNA form, the CDR3 reads TGTGCCAGCAGTGAACCCAGCCGGACAGGGGGTTACGAGCAGTACTTC. This codes for CASSEPSRTGGYEQYF. The chain employs TRBV6-1 and TRBJ2-7, with 10 positions matching TRBD1. This CDR3 region has 16 residues. V shed 2 bases and J 4 bases; nucleotides not matched to a gene: 8. CDR1 MNHNS and CDR2 SASEGT come from the germline V gene.

The V call is TRBV28, the J call TRBJ1-4; weak D call: TRBD1 (5 bases). The length of the CDR3 is 17 residues. Germline CDR1 MDHEN, CDR2 SYDVKM. V shed 8 bases and J shed 6 bases, with 25 bases lying between them. CDR3 in amino acids: CASRPWGDVGVDEKLFF. The CDR3, as DNA: TGTGCCAGCCGTCCCTGGGGCGATGTAGGGGTGGATGAAAAACTGTTTTTT.